The present entry profiles one T cell receptor beta chain with its context. The data were obtained in a study of T cell responses to AZD1222 COVID-19 vaccine. Germline-derived CDR1 and CDR2 are MNHEY and SMNVEV (reference sequence). The CDR3 sequence is 18 residues long. V lost 5 bases to trimming and J lost 0 bases, with 17 bases between them. Produced via immunoSEQ multiplex PCR; TCRdb's table is partial and in-frame only. Altogether 85,000 to 90,000 clones are present, approximately 88% being singletons, with the ten largest covering just under 5%. This clonotype originated in an adult who received the AZD1222 COVID-19 vaccine. The material was peripheral blood, obtained 28 days after the second AZD1222 dose. The rearrangement joins TRBV27 to TRBJ2-6; the D is unclear. The chain's CDR3 is CASSVPPGRSSGANVLTF. In DNA form, the CDR3 reads TGTGCCAGCAGTGTCCCCCCCGGACGTAGCTCTGGGGCCAACGTCCTGACTTTC.